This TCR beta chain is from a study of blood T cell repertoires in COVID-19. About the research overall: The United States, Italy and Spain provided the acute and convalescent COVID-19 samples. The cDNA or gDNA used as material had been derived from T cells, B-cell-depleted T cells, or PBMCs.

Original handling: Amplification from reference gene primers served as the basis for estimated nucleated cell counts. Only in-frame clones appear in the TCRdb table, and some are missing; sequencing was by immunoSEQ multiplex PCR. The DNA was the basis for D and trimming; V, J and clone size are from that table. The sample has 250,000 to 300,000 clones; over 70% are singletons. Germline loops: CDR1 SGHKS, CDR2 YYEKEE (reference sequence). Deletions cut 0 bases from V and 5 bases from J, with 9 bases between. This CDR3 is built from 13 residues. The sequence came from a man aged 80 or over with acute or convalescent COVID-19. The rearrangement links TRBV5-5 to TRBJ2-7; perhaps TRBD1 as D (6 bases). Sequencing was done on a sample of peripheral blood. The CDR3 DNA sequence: TGTGCCAGCAGCTTGGGACAGGCGCACGAGCAGTACTTC. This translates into CASSLGQAHEQYF. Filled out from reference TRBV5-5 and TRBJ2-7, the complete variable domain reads DAGVTQSPTHLIKTRGQQVTLRCSPISGHKSVSWYQQVLGQGPQFIFQYYEKEERGRGNFPDRFSARQFPNYSSELNVNALLLGDSALYLCASSLGQAHEQYFGPGTRLTVT.